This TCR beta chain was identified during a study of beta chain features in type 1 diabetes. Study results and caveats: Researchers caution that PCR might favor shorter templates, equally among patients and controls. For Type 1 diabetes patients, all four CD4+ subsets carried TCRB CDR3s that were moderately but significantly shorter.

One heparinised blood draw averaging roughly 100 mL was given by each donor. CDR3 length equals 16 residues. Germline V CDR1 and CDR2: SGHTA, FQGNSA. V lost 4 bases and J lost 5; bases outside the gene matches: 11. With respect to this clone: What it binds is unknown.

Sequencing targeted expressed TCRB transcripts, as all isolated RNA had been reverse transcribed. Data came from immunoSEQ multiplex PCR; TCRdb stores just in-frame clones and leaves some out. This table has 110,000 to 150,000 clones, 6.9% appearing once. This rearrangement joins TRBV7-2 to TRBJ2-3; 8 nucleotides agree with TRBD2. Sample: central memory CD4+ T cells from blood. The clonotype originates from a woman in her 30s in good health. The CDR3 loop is CASSSLGAGVKDTQYF. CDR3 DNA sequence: TGTGCCAGCAGCTCCCTCGGAGCGGGAGTGAAAGATACGCAGTATTTT.